This T cell receptor (beta chain) comes out of a study of blood T cell repertoires in COVID-19. The overall study: PBMCs, B-cell-depleted T cells, or T cells provided the cDNA or gDNA that made up the material.

Germline V gene sequence: CDR1 SGHTA, CDR2 FQGNSA. J was trimmed by 7 bases and V by 1 base; bases with no gene match: 9. The CDR3 covers 17 residues. Repertoires were generated with immunoSEQ multiplex PCR, while TCRdb's copy carries only in-frame clones and drops some. Found here are 210,000 or so clones, 80% to 90% of them singletons; the top ten hold around a sixth. The source is a woman older than 75 with active or convalescent COVID-19. The chain joins TRBV7-2 to TRBJ2-1; 11 bases map to TRBD2. The sample consisted of peripheral blood. This CDR3 reads CASSLGVAGGPQNEQFF. The CDR3 coding sequence is TGTGCCAGCAGCTTAGGAGTAGCGGGAGGGCCCCAAAATGAGCAGTTCTTC.